Each of the 25 T cell receptor beta chains below was sequenced from the same sample in a study of blood T cell repertoires in COVID-19. Sequencing was performed with immunoSEQ multiplex PCR; in TCRdb, only in-frame clones are kept and a portion is missing. Among over 200,000 clones listed, around 80% were seen once. Sequences were obtained from peripheral blood. The receptor set was obtained from a woman in her twenties or thirties with COVID-19, enrolled during active disease.

For the CDR3, the DNA is TGCGCCAGCAGCCATGGGACGGGACAGGGAGGCTATGGCTACACCTTC. Translating it yields CASSHGTGQGGYGYTF. The chain carries TRBV4-3 and TRBJ1-2; TRBD1 matches 9 bases. The trim removed 3 bases at V and 4 bases at J, leaving 9 bases unmatched. CDR3 length: 16 amino acids. Germline CDR1 is LGHNA and CDR2 is YSLEER.

The chain combines TRBV10-3 with TRBJ1-3, with D unclear. This CDR3 spans 13 amino acids. Germline loops: CDR1 ENHRY, CDR2 SYGVKD. The ends were cut back, 8 bases at V and 4 bases at J, with 12 bases in the middle. In nucleotides, the CDR3 is TGTGCCATCCGTGGAGTGAGCGGAAACACCATATATTTT. Amino acids: CAIRGVSGNTIYF.

The V and J genes are TRBV7-3 and TRBJ2-5; 11 nucleotides line up with TRBD1. V was pared by 3 bases and J by 4 bases, with 4 bases of the junction left unmatched. From germline, CDR1 is SGHTA and CDR2 FQGTGA. The CDR3 totals 15 residues. The chain's CDR3 is CASSLDRGRGETQYF. The DNA for the CDR3 is TGTGCCAGCAGCTTGGACAGGGGGCGGGGAGAGACCCAGTACTTC.

Here the CDR3 DNA reads TGCGCCAGCAGCTTAGAGATACGGGAAAAACTGTTTTTT. This gives the protein CASSLEIREKLFF. V is TRBV5-1 and J is TRBJ1-4; D unclear. Per germline, CDR1 SGHRS and CDR2 YFSETQ. V was trimmed by 2 bases and J by 8 bases, leaving 10 bases between them. The CDR3 has 13 amino acids.

The chain has TRBV6-2 or TRBV6-3 and TRBJ2-3, with a weak D call TRBD1 (5 bases). The germline CDR1 and CDR2 sequences are MNHEY and SVGEGT. Trimming left V 2 bases short and J 3 bases short, with 24 bases between. CDR3 length: 19 amino acids. The CDR3 spells CASSYDPTRVVSGTDTQYF. In nucleotides, the CDR3 is TGTGCCAGCAGTTACGACCCGACCAGGGTCGTAAGTGGGACAGATACGCAGTATTTT.

V is TRBV6-2 or TRBV6-3 and J is TRBJ2-3; a weak D match, TRBD1 (6 bases). There are 15 residues in the CDR3. Between the trimmed V and J ends, which lost 6 bases and 0 bases, there was a span of 13 bases. Germline V gene lookup returns CDR1 MNHEY and CDR2 SVGEGT. The CDR3 DNA follows: TGTGCCAGCAGCCCTCCAGGGGATAGCACAGATACGCAGTATTTT. It specifies CASSPPGDSTDTQYF.

The chain combines TRBV3-1 (or the pseudogene TRBV3-2) with TRBJ1-1; 11 nucleotides align to TRBD1. The CDR3 runs 18 residues. Germline assignment: CDR1 LGHDT and CDR2 YNNKEL (reference sequence). The V and J ends lost 0 bases and 4 bases, in that order; junction bases with no gene match: 10. Written as DNA, the CDR3 is TGTGCCAGCAGCCAAGACGTCGGACAGGGGGCTCGGAGCACTGAAGCTTTCTTT. Its protein product is CASSQDVGQGARSTEAFF.

The chain combines TRBV5-1 with TRBJ1-1; 8 positions match TRBD1. This CDR3 is 17 amino acids long. Germline V gene lookup returns CDR1 SGHRS and CDR2 YFSETQ. Trimming took 0 bases from V and 10 from J; bases not matched to a gene: 17. Here the CDR3 reads CASSLGGTGTGIAGAFF. Written as DNA, the CDR3 is TGCGCCAGCAGCTTGGGGGGGACAGGCACCGGGATCGCTGGAGCTTTCTTT.

In DNA, the CDR3 is TGTGCCAGCAGCCAACAACCTGAAGAGACCCAGTACTTC. Amino acids: CASSQQPEETQYF. The rearrangement uses TRBV7-3 and TRBJ2-5, with no clear D. This CDR3 contains 13 residues. V lost 5 bases and J 3 bases, leaving 10 bases between the germline ends. Germline V CDR1 and CDR2: SGHTA, FQGTGA.

The J gene is TRBJ2-7, the V gene TRBV19; 8 bases line up with TRBD1. Per germline, CDR1 LNHDA and CDR2 SQIVND (reference sequence). The CDR3 loop spans 15 amino acids. The V segment lost 5 bases and the J segment 2 bases; nucleotides outside the gene matches: 8. The CDR3 loop is CASSPRDRPAYEQYF. Written as DNA, the CDR3 is TGTGCCAGTAGTCCCCGGGACAGGCCTGCCTACGAGCAGTACTTC. The complete variable domain, with remaining parts taken from reference TRBV19 and TRBJ2-7, reads DGGITQSPKYLFRKEGQNVTLSCEQNLNHDAMYWYRQDPGQGLRLIYYSQIVNDFQKGDIAEGYSVSREKKESFPLTVTSAQKNPTAFYLCASSPRDRPAYEQYFGPGTRLTVT.

The V and J genes are TRBV13 and TRBJ2-1, with 8 bases matching TRBD2. Germline CDR1 reads PRHDT; CDR2 reads FYEKMQ (reference sequence). J lost 6 bases, V lost 5 bases, and 9 bases had no gene match. The CDR3 extends over 15 amino acids. The chain's CDR3 is CASSPRGGAINEQFF. The CDR3, as DNA: TGTGCCAGCAGCCCCCGGGGGGGGGCGATCAATGAGCAGTTCTTC.

V is TRBV28 and J is TRBJ1-2; D is undetermined. Germline CDR1 is MDHEN and CDR2 is SYDVKM. Deletions cut 6 bases from V and 4 bases from J, with 9 bases between. The CDR3 runs 12 residues. The CDR3 loop is CASSPPGYGYTF. CDR3 nucleotides: TGTGCCAGCAGCCCCCCCGGCTATGGCTACACCTTC.

CDR3 amino acids: CASSLGTSGRDEQFF. The CDR3 bases are TGTGCCAGCAGCTTAGGGACTAGCGGGAGGGATGAGCAGTTCTTC. V is TRBV11-3 and J is TRBJ2-1; 15 bases line up with TRBD2. Germline assignment: CDR1 SGHNT and CDR2 YENEEA. J gave up 8 bases and V 1 base, and 0 bases lay outside the gene matches. The CDR3 consists of 15 residues. The full variable domain, rest sourced from reference TRBV11-3 and TRBJ2-1, is EAGVVQSPRYKIIEKKQPVAFWCNPISGHNTLYWYLQNLGQGPELLIRYENEEAVDDSQLPKDRFSAERLKGVDSTLKIQPAELGDSAVYLCASSLGTSGRDEQFFGPGTRLTVL.

This clone has a single count. The chain couples TRBV7-9 to TRBJ2-2; D gene uncertain. The germline gives CDR1 SEHNR, CDR2 FQNEAQ (reference sequence). The CDR3 has 14 residues. V was cut by 4 bases and J by 1 base, with 7 bases left in between. The CDR3 protein is CASSSGGNTGELFF. The CDR3 DNA reads TGTGCCAGCAGCTCCGGCGGGAACACCGGGGAGCTGTTTTTT.

Comments on this clone: Germline and junction disagree at one end, which may indicate a read error. The CDR3 region is CASSEGTRGAGELFF. The CDR3 DNA reads TGTGCCAGCAGCGAAGGGACTAGAGGGGCCGGGGAGCTGTTTTTT. The chain couples TRBV6-1 to TRBJ2-2; 8 bases fit TRBD2. This CDR3 is built from 15 residues. CDR1 is MNHNS and CDR2 is SASEGT in the germline V gene.

The chain links TRBV9 to TRBJ1-1; 8 bases fit TRBD1. This CDR3 has 15 amino acids. The germline CDR1 and CDR2 sequences are SGDLS and YYNGEE. V lost 4 bases to trimming and J lost 3 bases; unmatched junction nucleotides: 8. The DNA for the CDR3 is TGTGCCAGCAGCCCAGGACAGGGCTGGGACACTGAAGCTTTCTTT. It specifies CASSPGQGWDTEAFF.

V usage is TRBV5-5 and J usage is TRBJ1-1; TRBD1 agrees at 8 bases. The CDR3 has 16 amino acids. The germline V gene encodes CDR1 SGHKS and CDR2 YYEKEE (reference sequence). The V and J ends lost 8 bases and 0 bases, in that order; junction bases with no gene match: 12. CDR3 residues: CASNRGSTWLNTEAFF. The DNA for the CDR3 is TGTGCCAGTAACAGGGGGTCGACATGGCTGAACACTGAAGCTTTCTTT.

This clone was found once. The CDR3 region is CASSQVWTGHYEQYF. The CDR3, as DNA: TGCGCCAGCAGTCAAGTCTGGACAGGCCACTACGAGCAGTACTTC. The chain combines TRBV23-1 with TRBJ2-7; 7 nucleotides agree with TRBD1. TRBV23-1 is annotated as an ORF whose role is uncertain. The CDR3 consists of 15 residues. V lost 2 bases, J lost 3 bases, and 7 bases stayed unmatched.

In its sample, this clone was seen once. The chain is built from TRBV9 and TRBJ1-2; D is unclear. The CDR3 loop spans 10 amino acids. Germline CDR1 and CDR2: SGDLS and YYNGEE. Trimming took 7 bases from V and 8 from J, leaving 9 bases between them. The DNA for the CDR3 is TGTGCCAGCTCGGGGAAGGGCTACACCTTC. Translation gives CASSGKGYTF.

The rearrangement joins TRBV19 to TRBJ1-3; D is unclear. The CDR3 length is 13 residues. Per germline, CDR1 LNHDA and CDR2 SQIVND (reference sequence). V was pared by 10 bases and J by 2 bases, with 12 bases between. The DNA for the CDR3 is TGTGCCACCAGATCCGGGACTGGAAACACCATATATTTT. It is translated as CATRSGTGNTIYF.

The chain links TRBV5-6 to TRBJ1-4, with D possibly TRBD1 on 6 matching bases. This CDR3 region has 15 residues. Germline assignment: CDR1 SGHDT and CDR2 YYEEEE. V lost 2 bases and J 6 bases, leaving 14 bases between the germline ends. CDR3 loop: CASSFLGQGHEKLFF. The CDR3 DNA reads as TGTGCCAGCAGCTTTTTAGGGCAGGGGCATGAAAAACTGTTTTTT. The entire variable domain, with the rest obtained from reference TRBV5-6 and TRBJ1-4, is as follows: DAGVTQSPTHLIKTRGQQVTLRCSPKSGHDTVSWYQQALGQGPQFIFQYYEEEERQRGNFPDRFSGHQFPNYSSELNVNALLLGDSALYLCASSFLGQGHEKLFFGSGTQLSVL.

This sequence joins TRBV9 and TRBJ2-2, with a possible D match to TRBD2 (7 bases). V lost 4 bases and J lost 7, with 14 bases in between. This CDR3 has 14 residues. CDR1 and CDR2 (germline): SGDLS, YYNGEE. The CDR3 region has the DNA TGTGCCAGCAGCCCCTCGGGGGGCTACGGGGAGCTGTTTTTT. It codes for CASSPSGGYGELFF.

The gene calls are TRBV12-3 or TRBV12-4 and TRBJ1-6; D unresolved. The V end lost 5 bases, the J end lost 6 bases, and 5 bases lay between the germline ends. This CDR3 spans 12 amino acids. The DNA for the CDR3 is TGTGCCAGCAGTGTTCTTAATTCACCCCTCCACTTT. As protein: CASSVLNSPLHF.

The gene calls are TRBV6-5 and TRBJ2-4, with TRBD1 as a possible D gene (5 bases). V lost 6 bases to trimming and J lost 3 bases, with 12 bases between them. The germline CDR1 and CDR2 sequences are MNHEY and SVGAGI. The CDR3 has 14 amino acids. CDR3 residues: CASSARDGKNIQYF. DNA of the CDR3: TGTGCCAGCAGCGCCAGGGATGGCAAAAACATTCAGTACTTC.

The J gene is TRBJ2-3, the V gene TRBV4-1; 8 positions match TRBD2. The CDR3 covers 16 residues. Per the germline V gene, CDR1 is MGHRA and CDR2 is YSYEKL. V trimming: 0 bases; J trimming: 2 bases; junction bases outside the gene matches: 4. CDR3 sequence (DNA): TGCGCCAGCAGCCAAGAGGGACTAGGAAACACAGATACGCAGTATTTT. Amino acids: CASSQEGLGNTDTQYF.